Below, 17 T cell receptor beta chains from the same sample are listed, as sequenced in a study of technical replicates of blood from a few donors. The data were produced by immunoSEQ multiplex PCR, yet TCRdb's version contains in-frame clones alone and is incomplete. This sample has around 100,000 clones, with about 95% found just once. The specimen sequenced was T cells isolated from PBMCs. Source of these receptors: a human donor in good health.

CDR3: CASRATGLSTDTQYF. CDR3 nucleotides: TGTGCCAGCAGGGCGACAGGGCTCAGCACAGATACGCAGTATTTT. The chain has TRBV6-5 and TRBJ2-3; 7 bases agree with TRBD1. J gave up 0 bases and V 6 bases, and 6 bases lay outside the gene matches. The germline V gene has CDR1 MNHEY and CDR2 SVGAGI. The CDR3 totals 15 residues.

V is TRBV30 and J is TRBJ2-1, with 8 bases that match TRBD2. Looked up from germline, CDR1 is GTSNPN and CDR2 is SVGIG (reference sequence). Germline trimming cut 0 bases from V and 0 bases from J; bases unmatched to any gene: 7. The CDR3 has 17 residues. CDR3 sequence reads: CAWSVTTGRDSYNEQFF. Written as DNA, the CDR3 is TGTGCCTGGAGTGTGACGACCGGGAGGGACTCCTACAATGAGCAGTTCTTC.

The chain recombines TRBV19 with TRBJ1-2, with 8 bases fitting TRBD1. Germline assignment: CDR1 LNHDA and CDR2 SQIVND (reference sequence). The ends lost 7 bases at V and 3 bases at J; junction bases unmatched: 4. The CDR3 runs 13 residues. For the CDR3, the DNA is TGTGCCAGTAATTTACAGGGGGACTATGGCTACACCTTC. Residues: CASNLQGDYGYTF.

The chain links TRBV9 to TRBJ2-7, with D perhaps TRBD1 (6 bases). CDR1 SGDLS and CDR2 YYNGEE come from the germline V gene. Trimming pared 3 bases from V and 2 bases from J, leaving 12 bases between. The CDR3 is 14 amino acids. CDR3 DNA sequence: TGTGCCAGCAGCGCACCGGGACAAGCCTACGAGCAGTACTTC. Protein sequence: CASSAPGQAYEQYF.

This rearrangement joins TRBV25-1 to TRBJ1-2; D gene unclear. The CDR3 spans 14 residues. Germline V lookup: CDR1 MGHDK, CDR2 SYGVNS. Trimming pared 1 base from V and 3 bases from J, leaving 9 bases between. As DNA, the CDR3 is TGTGCCAGCAGTGAATTAAACGGTCACTATGGCTACACCTTC. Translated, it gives CASSELNGHYGYTF.

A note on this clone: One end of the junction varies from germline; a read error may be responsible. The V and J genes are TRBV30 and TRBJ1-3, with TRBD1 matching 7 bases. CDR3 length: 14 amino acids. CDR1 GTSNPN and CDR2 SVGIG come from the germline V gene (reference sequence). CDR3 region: CARRGQSSGNTIYF. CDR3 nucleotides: TGTGCCCGGAGGGGGCAGTCCTCTGGAAACACCATATATTTT.

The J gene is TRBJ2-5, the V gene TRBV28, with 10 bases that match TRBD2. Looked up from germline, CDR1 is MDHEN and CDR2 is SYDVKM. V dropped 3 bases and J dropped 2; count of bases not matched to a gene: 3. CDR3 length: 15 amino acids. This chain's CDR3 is CASSFSGGTQETQYF. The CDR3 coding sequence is TGTGCCAGCAGTTTTAGCGGGGGGACGCAAGAGACCCAGTACTTC.

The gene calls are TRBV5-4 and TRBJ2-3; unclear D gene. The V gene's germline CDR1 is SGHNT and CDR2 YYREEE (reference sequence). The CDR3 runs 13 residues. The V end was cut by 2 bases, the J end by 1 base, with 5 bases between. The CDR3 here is CASSFSGTDTQYF. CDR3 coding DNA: TGTGCCAGCAGCTTTTCTGGCACAGATACGCAGTATTTT.

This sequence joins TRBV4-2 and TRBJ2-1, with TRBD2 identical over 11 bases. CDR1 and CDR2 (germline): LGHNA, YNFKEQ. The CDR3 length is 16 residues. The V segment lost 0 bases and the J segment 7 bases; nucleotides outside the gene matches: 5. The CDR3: CASSQDRSSGGNEQFF. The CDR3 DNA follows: TGTGCCAGCAGCCAAGATCGGTCTAGCGGGGGGAATGAGCAGTTCTTC.

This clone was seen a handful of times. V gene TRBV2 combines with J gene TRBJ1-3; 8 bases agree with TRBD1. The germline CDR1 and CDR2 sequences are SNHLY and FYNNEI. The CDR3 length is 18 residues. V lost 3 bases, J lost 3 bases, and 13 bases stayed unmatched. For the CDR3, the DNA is TGTGCCAGCAGTGACCTGACAGGGGAGTCTGGTGTTGGAAACACCATATATTTT. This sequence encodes CASSDLTGESGVGNTIYF.

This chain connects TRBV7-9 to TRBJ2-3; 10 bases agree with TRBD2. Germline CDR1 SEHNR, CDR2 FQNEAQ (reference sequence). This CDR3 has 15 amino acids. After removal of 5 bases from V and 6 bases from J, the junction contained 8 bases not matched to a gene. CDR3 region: CASSPTSGAGDTQYF. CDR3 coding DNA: TGTGCCAGCAGCCCTACTAGCGGGGCAGGGGATACGCAGTATTTT.

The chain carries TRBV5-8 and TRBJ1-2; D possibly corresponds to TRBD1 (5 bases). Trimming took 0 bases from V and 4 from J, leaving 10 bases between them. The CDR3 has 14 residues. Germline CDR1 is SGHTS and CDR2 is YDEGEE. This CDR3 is CASSLVLTAYGYTF. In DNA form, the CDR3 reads TGTGCCAGCAGCTTGGTCCTGACAGCCTATGGCTACACCTTC. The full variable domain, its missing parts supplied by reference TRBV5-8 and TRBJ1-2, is EAGVTQSPTHLIKTRGQQATLRCSPISGHTSVYWYQQALGLGLQFLLWYDEGEERNRGNFPPRFSGRQFPNYSSELNVNALELEDSALYLCASSLVLTAYGYTFGSGTRLTVV.

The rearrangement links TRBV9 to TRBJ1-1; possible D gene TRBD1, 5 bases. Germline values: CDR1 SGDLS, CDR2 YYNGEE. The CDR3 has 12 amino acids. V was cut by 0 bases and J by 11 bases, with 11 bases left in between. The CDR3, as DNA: TGTGCCAGCAGCGTAGATAAGGGGAATGCTTTCTTT. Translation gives CASSVDKGNAFF.

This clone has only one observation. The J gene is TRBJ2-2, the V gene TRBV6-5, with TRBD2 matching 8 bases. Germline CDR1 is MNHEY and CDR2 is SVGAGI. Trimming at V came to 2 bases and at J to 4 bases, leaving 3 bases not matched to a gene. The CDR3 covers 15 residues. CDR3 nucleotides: TGTGCCAGCAGTTACGGGACTAGTGGCACCGGGGAGCTGTTTTTT. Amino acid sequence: CASSYGTSGTGELFF.

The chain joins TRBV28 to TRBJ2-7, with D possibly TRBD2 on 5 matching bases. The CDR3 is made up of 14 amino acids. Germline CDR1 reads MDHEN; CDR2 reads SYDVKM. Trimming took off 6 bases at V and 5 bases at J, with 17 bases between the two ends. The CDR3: CASSPGFYPHEQYF. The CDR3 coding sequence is TGTGCCAGCAGCCCGGGATTCTACCCCCACGAGCAGTACTTC. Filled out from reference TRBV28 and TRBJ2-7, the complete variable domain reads DVKVTQSSRYLVKRTGEKVFLECVQDMDHENMFWYRQDPGLGLRLIYFSYDVKMKEKGDIPEGYSVSREKKERFSLILESASTNQTSMYLCASSPGFYPHEQYFGPGTRLTVT.

As DNA, the CDR3 is TGCGCCAGCAGCCGGGGGACTAGCGGAGGTGGGACAGATACGCAGTATTTT. Its protein product is CASSRGTSGGGTDTQYF. The V gene is TRBV5-1, the J gene TRBJ2-3, with TRBD2 matching over 11 bases. Germline V gene data show CDR1 as SGHRS and CDR2 as YFSETQ. The V and J ends lost 4 bases and 3 bases, in that order; junction bases with no gene match: 10. The CDR3 length is 17 residues.

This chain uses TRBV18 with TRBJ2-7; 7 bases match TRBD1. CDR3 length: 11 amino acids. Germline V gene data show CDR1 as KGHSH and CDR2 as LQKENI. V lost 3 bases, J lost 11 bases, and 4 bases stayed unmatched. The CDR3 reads CASSPGQGEYF. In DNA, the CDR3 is TGTGCCAGCTCACCGGGGCAGGGGGAGTACTTC.